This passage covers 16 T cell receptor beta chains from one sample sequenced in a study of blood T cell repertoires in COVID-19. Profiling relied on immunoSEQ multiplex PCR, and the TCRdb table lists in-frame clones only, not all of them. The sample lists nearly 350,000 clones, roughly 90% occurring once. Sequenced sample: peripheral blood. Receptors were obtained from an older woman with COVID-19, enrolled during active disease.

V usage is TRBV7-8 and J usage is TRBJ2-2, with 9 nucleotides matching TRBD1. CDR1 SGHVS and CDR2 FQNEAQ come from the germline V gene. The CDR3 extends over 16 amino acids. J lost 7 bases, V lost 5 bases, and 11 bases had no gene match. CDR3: CASSPWTGENDGELFF. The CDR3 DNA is TGTGCCAGCAGCCCCTGGACAGGGGAGAATGACGGGGAGCTGTTTTTT.

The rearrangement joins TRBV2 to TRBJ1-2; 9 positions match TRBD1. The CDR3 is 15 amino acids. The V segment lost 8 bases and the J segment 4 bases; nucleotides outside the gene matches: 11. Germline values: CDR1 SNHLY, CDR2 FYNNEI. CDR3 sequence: CASGQTGGRAYGYTF. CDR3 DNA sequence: TGTGCCAGCGGTCAGACAGGGGGTAGAGCCTATGGCTACACCTTC.

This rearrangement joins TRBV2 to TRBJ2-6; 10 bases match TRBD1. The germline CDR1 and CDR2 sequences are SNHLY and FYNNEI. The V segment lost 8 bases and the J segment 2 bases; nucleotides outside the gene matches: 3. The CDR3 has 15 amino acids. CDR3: CASRQGAAGANVLTF. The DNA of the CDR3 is TGTGCCAGCCGACAGGGGGCCGCTGGGGCCAACGTCCTGACTTTC.

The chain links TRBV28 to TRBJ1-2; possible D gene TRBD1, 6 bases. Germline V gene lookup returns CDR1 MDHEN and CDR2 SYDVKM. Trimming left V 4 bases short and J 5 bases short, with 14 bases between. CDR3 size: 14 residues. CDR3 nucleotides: TGTGCCAGCAGTTCACCACAGGGCTCATATGGCTACACCTTC. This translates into CASSSPQGSYGYTF.

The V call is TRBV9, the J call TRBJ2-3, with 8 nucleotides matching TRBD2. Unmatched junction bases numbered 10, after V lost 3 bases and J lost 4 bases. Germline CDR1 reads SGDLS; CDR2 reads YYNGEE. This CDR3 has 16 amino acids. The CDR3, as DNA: TGTGCCAGCAGCGGACCCCTCAGCGGGGGCCCAGATACGCAGTATTTT. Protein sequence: CASSGPLSGGPDTQYF.

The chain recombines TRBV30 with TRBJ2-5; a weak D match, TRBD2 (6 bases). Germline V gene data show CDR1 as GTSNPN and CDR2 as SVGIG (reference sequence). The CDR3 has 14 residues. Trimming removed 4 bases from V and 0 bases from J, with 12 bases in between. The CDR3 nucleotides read TGTGCCTGGATCTCTTGGGGGGACCAAGAGACCCAGTACTTC. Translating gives CAWISWGDQETQYF.

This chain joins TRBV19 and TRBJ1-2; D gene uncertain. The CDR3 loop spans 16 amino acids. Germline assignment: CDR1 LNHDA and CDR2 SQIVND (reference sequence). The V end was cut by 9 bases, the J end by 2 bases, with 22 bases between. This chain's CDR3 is CASQVGEGSWNYGYTF. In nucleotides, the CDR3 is TGTGCCAGCCAAGTCGGGGAGGGTAGTTGGAACTATGGCTACACCTTC.

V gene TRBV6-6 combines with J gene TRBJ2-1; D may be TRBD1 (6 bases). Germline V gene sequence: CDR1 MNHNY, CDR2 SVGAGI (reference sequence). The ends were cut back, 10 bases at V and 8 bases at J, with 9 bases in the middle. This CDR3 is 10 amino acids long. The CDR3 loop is CAIYRDEQFF. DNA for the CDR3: TGTGCCATTTACAGGGATGAGCAGTTCTTC.

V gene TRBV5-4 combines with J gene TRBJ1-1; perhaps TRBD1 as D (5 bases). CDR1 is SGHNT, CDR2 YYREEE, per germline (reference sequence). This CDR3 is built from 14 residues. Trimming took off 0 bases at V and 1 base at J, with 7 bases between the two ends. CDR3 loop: CASSLGQSNTEAFF. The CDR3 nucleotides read TGTGCCAGCAGCTTGGGACAGTCGAACACTGAAGCTTTCTTT. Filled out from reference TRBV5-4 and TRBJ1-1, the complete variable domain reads ETGVTQSPTHLIKTRGQQVTLRCSSQSGHNTVSWYQQALGQGPQFIFQYYREEENGRGNFPPRFSGLQFPNYSSELNVNALELDDSALYLCASSLGQSNTEAFFGQGTRLTVV.

The CDR3 sequence: CASTPIPGIKDQPQHF. The CDR3 DNA reads TGTGCCAGCACCCCAATCCCCGGGATAAAGGACCAGCCCCAGCATTTT. The V gene is TRBV6-2 or TRBV6-3, the J gene TRBJ1-5; D uncertain. This CDR3 contains 16 residues. CDR1 is MNHEY, CDR2 SVGEGT, per germline. Trimming took off 7 bases at V and 7 bases at J, with 23 bases between the two ends.

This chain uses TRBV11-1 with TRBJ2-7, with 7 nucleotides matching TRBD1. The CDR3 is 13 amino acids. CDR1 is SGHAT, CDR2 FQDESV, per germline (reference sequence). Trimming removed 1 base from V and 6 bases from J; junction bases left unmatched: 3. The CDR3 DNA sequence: TGTGCCAGCAGCTTAGAGACAGGGAGCGAGCAGTACTTC. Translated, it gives CASSLETGSEQYF.

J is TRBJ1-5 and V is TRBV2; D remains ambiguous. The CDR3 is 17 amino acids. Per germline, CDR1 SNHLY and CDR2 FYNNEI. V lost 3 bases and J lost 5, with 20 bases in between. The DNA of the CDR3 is TGTGCCAGCAGTGACCCATCGGGTGGGTTGAGTGATCAGCCCCAGCATTTT. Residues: CASSDPSGGLSDQPQHF.

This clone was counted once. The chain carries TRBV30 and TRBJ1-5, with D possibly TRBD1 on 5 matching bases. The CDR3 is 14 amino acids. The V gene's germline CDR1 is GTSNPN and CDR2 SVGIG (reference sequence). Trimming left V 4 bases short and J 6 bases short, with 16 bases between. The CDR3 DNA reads TGTGCCTGGACCCCCGCCCTCGGGGGTCAGCCCCAGCATTTT. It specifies CAWTPALGGQPQHF.

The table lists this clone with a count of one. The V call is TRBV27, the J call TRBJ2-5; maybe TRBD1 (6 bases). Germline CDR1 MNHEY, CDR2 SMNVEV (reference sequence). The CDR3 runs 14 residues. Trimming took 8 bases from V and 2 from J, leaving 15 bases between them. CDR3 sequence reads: CASGGPRQQETQYF. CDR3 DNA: TGTGCCAGCGGGGGCCCAAGACAGCAAGAGACCCAGTACTTC.

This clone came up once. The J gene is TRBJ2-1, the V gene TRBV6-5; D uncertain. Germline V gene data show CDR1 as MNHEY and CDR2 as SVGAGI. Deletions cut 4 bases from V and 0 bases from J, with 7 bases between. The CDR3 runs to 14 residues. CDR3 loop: CASSLSASYNEQFF. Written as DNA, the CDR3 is TGTGCCAGCAGTTTAAGCGCCTCCTACAATGAGCAGTTCTTC.

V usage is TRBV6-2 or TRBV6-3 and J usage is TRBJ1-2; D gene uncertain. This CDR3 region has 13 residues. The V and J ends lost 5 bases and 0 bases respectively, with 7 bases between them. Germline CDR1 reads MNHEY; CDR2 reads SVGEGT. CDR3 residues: CASSQSSNYGYTF. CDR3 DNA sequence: TGTGCCAGCAGTCAAAGCTCTAACTATGGCTACACCTTC.